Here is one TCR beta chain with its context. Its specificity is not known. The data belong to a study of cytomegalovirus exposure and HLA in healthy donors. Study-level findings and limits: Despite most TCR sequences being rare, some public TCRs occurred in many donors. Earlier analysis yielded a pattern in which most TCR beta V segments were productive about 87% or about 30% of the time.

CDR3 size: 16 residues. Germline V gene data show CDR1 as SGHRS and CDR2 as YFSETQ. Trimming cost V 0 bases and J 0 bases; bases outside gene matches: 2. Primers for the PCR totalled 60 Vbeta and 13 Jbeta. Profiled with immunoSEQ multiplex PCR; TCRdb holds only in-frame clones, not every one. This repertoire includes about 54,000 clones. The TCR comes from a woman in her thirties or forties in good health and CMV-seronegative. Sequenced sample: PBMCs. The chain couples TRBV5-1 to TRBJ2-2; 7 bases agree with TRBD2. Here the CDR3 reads CASSLEGRANTGELFF. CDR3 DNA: TGCGCCAGCAGCTTGGAGGGGAGGGCGAACACCGGGGAGCTGTTTTTT.